Presented here are 13 T cell receptor beta chains from one specimen sequenced in a study of T-cell memory formation after mild COVID-19. TCRdb analysed the 5' RACE reads with MiXCR anew, one entry per CDR3 protein. Among about 470,000 distinct CDR3 sequences listed, about 18% were seen once. Sequencing was performed on PBMCs or a T cell subset sorted from them (not recorded which). The origin of the receptors is an adult woman who had mild COVID-19 (a few samples of this study predate the infection). Cell type and time point are not known.

A few counts support this clonotype. The V and J genes are TRBV5-1 and TRBJ2-1; 9 bases are a match to TRBD1. The CDR3 contains 14 residues. The V gene's germline CDR1 is SGHRS and CDR2 YFSETQ. V shed 4 bases, J shed 7 bases, and the junction held 6 bases outside the gene matches. CDR3 residues: CASSRTGVGNEQFF. The CDR3 DNA is TGCGCCAGCAGCCGGACAGGGGTTGGGAATGAGCAGTTCTTC. The full variable domain, with the rest looked up from reference TRBV5-1 and TRBJ2-1, is KAGVTQTPRYLIKTRGQQVTLSCSPISGHRSVSWYQQTPGQGLQFLFEYFSETQRNKGNFPGRFSGRQFSNSRSEMNVSTLELGDSALYLCASSRTGVGNEQFFGPGTRLTVL.

This clonotype was picked up a small number of times. This chain joins TRBV28 and TRBJ1-1, with TRBD1 as a possible D gene (6 bases). CDR1 is MDHEN, CDR2 SYDVKM, per germline. The V end was cut by 2 bases, the J end by 3 bases, with 22 bases between. The CDR3 runs to 18 residues. CDR3 sequence (DNA): TGTGCCAGCAGTTTACGGCTCCATAACAGGGCAAAGGACACTGAAGCTTTCTTT. Residues: CASSLRLHNRAKDTEAFF.

This clonotype appeared a few times. The genes are TRBV15 and TRBJ1-3; D not certain. The CDR3 runs to 14 residues. Germline-derived CDR1 and CDR2 are LNHNV and YYDKDF (reference sequence). Trimming removed 9 bases from V and 4 bases from J, with 16 bases in between. The CDR3 DNA follows: TGTGCCACGGCTTTGGGCTCGGCGGGAAACACCATATATTTT. It is translated as CATALGSAGNTIYF.

The CDR3 loop reads CASSQDGGMNTEAFF. In nucleotides, the CDR3 is TGTGCCAGCAGCCAAGATGGGGGAATGAACACTGAAGCTTTCTTT. The chain employs TRBV3-1 and TRBJ1-1; perhaps TRBD1 as D (5 bases). V was trimmed by 0 bases and J by 0 bases, leaving 8 bases between them. CDR3 length: 15 residues. In germline, CDR1 is LGHDT, CDR2 YNNKEL (reference sequence).

The chain combines TRBV24-1 with TRBJ2-1; 13 bases match TRBD2. This CDR3 is built from 16 residues. Germline CDR1 KGHDR, CDR2 SFDVKD. J was trimmed by 10 bases and V by 3 bases; bases with no gene match: 8. CDR3 sequence reads: CATSDGGLAGEDEQFF. The CDR3 DNA reads TGTGCCACCAGTGATGGCGGACTAGCGGGAGAAGACGAGCAGTTCTTC.

V is TRBV3-1 and J is TRBJ2-7; TRBD1 matches 10 bases. The CDR3 is 15 amino acids. The V gene end was trimmed by 4 bases and the J gene end by 6 bases; junction bases not matched to a gene: 9. Germline V gene data show CDR1 as LGHDT and CDR2 as YNNKEL (reference sequence). CDR3 in amino acids: CASSPFGTGVFEQYF. Here the CDR3 DNA reads TGTGCCAGCAGCCCATTCGGGACAGGGGTGTTCGAGCAGTACTTC.

V usage is TRBV7-8 and J usage is TRBJ2-7, with D uncertain. The germline CDR1 and CDR2 sequences are SGHVS and FQNEAQ. V lost 1 base to trimming and J lost 3 bases, with 13 bases between them. This CDR3 region has 15 residues. DNA of the CDR3: TGTGCCAGCAGCTTAGTTGGCCCAATCGACTACGAGCAGTACTTC. This encodes CASSLVGPIDYEQYF.

This sequence joins TRBV2 and TRBJ1-4; perhaps TRBD1 as D (5 bases). The V end lost 8 bases, the J end lost 6 bases, and 10 bases lay between the germline ends. Per germline, CDR1 SNHLY and CDR2 FYNNEI. This CDR3 has 12 residues. CDR3 bases: TGTGCCAGCGAAGCAGGGTATGAAAAACTGTTTTTT. It translates to CASEAGYEKLFF.

The gene calls are TRBV30 and TRBJ1-1; weak D call: TRBD1 (6 bases). The CDR3 sequence is 13 residues long. The germline V gene has CDR1 GTSNPN and CDR2 SVGIG (reference sequence). V lost 3 bases and J lost 3, with 11 bases in between. CDR3 in DNA: TGTGCCTGGAGGGGCAGGGGAGACACTGAAGCTTTCTTT. This encodes CAWRGRGDTEAFF. The full variable domain, its missing parts supplied by reference TRBV30 and TRBJ1-1, is SQTIHQWPATLVQPVGSPLSLECTVEGTSNPNLYWYRQAAGRGLQLLFYSVGIGQISSEVPQNLSASRPQDRQFILSSKKLLLSDSGFYLCAWRGRGDTEAFFGQGTRLTVV.

The V and J genes are TRBV11-3 and TRBJ2-1; 7 positions agree with TRBD1. The CDR3 covers 14 residues. Germline loops: CDR1 SGHNT, CDR2 YENEEA. V gave up 3 bases and J gave up 4 bases; unmatched junction bases: 3. The CDR3 region has the DNA TGTGCCAGCAGCTTCGAGACAGGGTACAATGAGCAGTTCTTC. As protein: CASSFETGYNEQFF.

The V and J genes are TRBV5-5 and TRBJ1-1; weak D call: TRBD1 (6 bases). Germline assignment: CDR1 SGHKS and CDR2 YYEKEE (reference sequence). There are 17 residues in the CDR3. With 1 base removed from V and 8 bases from J, the gap between germline ends came to 24 bases. In DNA form, the CDR3 reads TGTGCCAGCAGCTTGCAGGGCACCACAGGGCCCAAACGAGAAGCTTTCTTT. Translation gives CASSLQGTTGPKREAFF.

The rearrangement joins TRBV19 to TRBJ2-3; the D gene is possibly TRBD1 (6 bases). Trimming took off 6 bases at V and 0 bases at J, with 16 bases between the two ends. CDR1 is LNHDA, CDR2 SQIVND, per germline (reference sequence). CDR3 length: 16 residues. The CDR3, as DNA: TGTGCCAGTAGATCGGACAGACTCGCTAGCACAGATACGCAGTATTTT. Translation gives CASRSDRLASTDTQYF.

This clonotype was found a few times. V is TRBV18 and J is TRBJ2-3; D ambiguous. There are 13 residues in the CDR3. Per germline, CDR1 KGHSH and CDR2 LQKENI. V lost 8 bases to trimming and J lost 0 bases, with 9 bases between them. This CDR3 reads CASTRSSTDTQYF. The CDR3 nucleotides read TGTGCCAGCACCAGGTCCAGCACAGATACGCAGTATTTT.